Reported below is one T cell receptor (beta chain). The CDR3 loop spans 14 amino acids. The V gene's germline CDR1 is LGHNA and CDR2 YNFKEQ. V was trimmed by 0 bases and J by 5 bases, leaving 10 bases between them. These data belong to a study of blood T cell repertoires in COVID-19. Study context: COVID-19 samples collected from the United States, Italy and Spain covered acute and convalescent phases. PBMCs, B-cell-depleted T cells, or T cells were the source of the cDNA or gDNA that made up the material.

Original analysis: Amplification with reference gene primers provided the estimates of nucleated cell counts. TCRdb's table, derived via immunoSEQ multiplex PCR, lists solely in-frame clones and lacks some. V, J and clone size are those of that table, while D and trimming were read from the DNA. This table has about 190,000 clones, approximately 90% appearing once. Sequenced: peripheral blood. The clonotype originates from a woman aged 40 to 50 who had recovered from COVID-19. This rearrangement joins TRBV4-2 to TRBJ2-5; the D is unclear. The CDR3 loop reads CASSQEEASETQYF. Written as DNA, the CDR3 is TGTGCCAGCAGCCAAGAGGAAGCGAGCGAGACCCAGTACTTC.